These 5 T cell receptor beta chains share one sample of origin, sequenced in a study of blood T cell repertoires in COVID-19. TCRdb's table, derived via immunoSEQ multiplex PCR, lists solely in-frame clones and lacks some. The data contain more than 15,000 clones, approximately 90% of them singletons. Sequences were obtained from peripheral blood. The source of these receptors is a woman aged 55-75 years with active COVID-19.

The V and J genes are TRBV3-1 (or the pseudogene TRBV3-2) and TRBJ2-1; D possibly corresponds to TRBD2 (7 bases). CDR3 size: 15 residues. Germline assignment: CDR1 LGHDT and CDR2 YNNKEL (reference sequence). Trimming cost V 4 bases and J 1 base, with 11 bases left between them. The CDR3 DNA is TGTGCCAGCAGCCGGGGGGGCGGATCCTACAATGAGCAGTTCTTC. Residues: CASSRGGGSYNEQFF.

This clone was found once. The chain links TRBV6-2 or TRBV6-3 to TRBJ2-7, with 8 bases that match TRBD1. This CDR3 has 15 amino acids. After removal of 6 bases from V and 3 bases from J, the junction contained 10 bases not matched to a gene. Germline loops: CDR1 MNHEY, CDR2 SVGEGT. DNA of the CDR3: TGTGCCAGCAGCACCCGGACAGGGTTGCGCTACGAGCAGTACTTC. Amino acids: CASSTRTGLRYEQYF.

The rearrangement joins TRBV18 to TRBJ1-4; D is undetermined. The CDR3 runs 12 residues. CDR1 is KGHSH and CDR2 is LQKENI in the germline V gene. Trimming removed 3 bases at V and 8 bases at J, with 7 bases between. In nucleotides, the CDR3 is TGTGCCAGCTCACCGCCGGAGGAAAAACTGTTTTTT. Protein: CASSPPEEKLFF.

The rearrangement uses TRBV19 and TRBJ2-1; 8 nucleotides line up with TRBD1. CDR1 is LNHDA, CDR2 SQIVND, per germline (reference sequence). CDR3 length: 15 amino acids. The ends lost 9 bases at V and 4 bases at J; junction bases unmatched: 11. CDR3 region: CASGLETGVYNEQFF. DNA of the CDR3: TGTGCCAGCGGTTTAGAGACAGGGGTTTACAATGAGCAGTTCTTC.

V usage is TRBV5-4 and J usage is TRBJ1-3; D possibly corresponds to TRBD1 (5 bases). Trimming left V 4 bases short and J 3 bases short, with 11 bases between. The CDR3 has 14 amino acids. Germline CDR1 SGHNT, CDR2 YYREEE (reference sequence). This CDR3 reads CASSGAGNGNTIYF. CDR3 coding DNA: TGTGCCAGCAGCGGGGCAGGGAATGGAAACACCATATATTTT.